The 4 T cell receptor beta chains below all came from one sample that was sequenced in a study of control samples from healthy donors and cancer patients. Measured with immunoSEQ multiplex PCR; TCRdb has only the in-frame clones, and not every one. The data hold about 140,000 clones, with roughly 94% observed a single time. The sequenced material came from blood. The receptors derive from a man aged 40-55 years in good health.

The rearrangement joins TRBV7-9 to TRBJ2-7, with 12 bases lining up with TRBD1. V lost 0 bases to trimming and J lost 5 bases; unmatched junction nucleotides: 5. The CDR3 length is 16 residues. The germline V gene has CDR1 SEHNR and CDR2 FQNEAQ (reference sequence). The DNA of the CDR3 is TGTGCCAGCAGCTTAGCCGGGACAGGGGGCACCCACGAGCAGTACTTC. Translated, it gives CASSLAGTGGTHEQYF. Complete variable domain (other parts from reference TRBV7-9 and TRBJ2-7): DTGVSQNPRHKITKRGQNVTFRCDPISEHNRLYWYRQTLGQGPEFLTYFQNEAQLEKSRLLSDRFSAERPKGSFSTLEIQRTEQGDSAMYLCASSLAGTGGTHEQYFGPGTRLTVT.

The chain has TRBV2 and TRBJ1-1; no clear D. CDR3 length equals 11 residues. The V gene lost 11 bases and the J gene lost 7 bases, with 14 bases spanning the gap. Germline CDR1 is SNHLY and CDR2 is FYNNEI. CDR3 region: CAREGMVEAFF. CDR3 DNA sequence: TGTGCCCGGGAGGGAATGGTTGAAGCTTTCTTT.

This chain connects TRBV6-5 to TRBJ2-7, with 7 nucleotides matching TRBD2. The V gene end was trimmed by 4 bases and the J gene end by 1 base; junction bases not matched to a gene: 7. Germline V gene data show CDR1 as MNHEY and CDR2 as SVGAGI. CDR3 length: 15 residues. CDR3 amino acids: CASSLRGGASYEQYF. CDR3 in DNA: TGTGCCAGCAGTTTACGCGGGGGAGCTTCCTACGAGCAGTACTTC.

The gene calls are TRBV2 and TRBJ1-5, with 8 bases that match TRBD1. This CDR3 has 14 residues. Germline values: CDR1 SNHLY, CDR2 FYNNEI. V was pared by 3 bases and J by 4 bases, with 2 bases of the junction left unmatched. CDR3 residues: CASSEGDRNQPQHF. The CDR3 DNA sequence: TGTGCCAGCAGTGAGGGGGACAGGAATCAGCCCCAGCATTTT.